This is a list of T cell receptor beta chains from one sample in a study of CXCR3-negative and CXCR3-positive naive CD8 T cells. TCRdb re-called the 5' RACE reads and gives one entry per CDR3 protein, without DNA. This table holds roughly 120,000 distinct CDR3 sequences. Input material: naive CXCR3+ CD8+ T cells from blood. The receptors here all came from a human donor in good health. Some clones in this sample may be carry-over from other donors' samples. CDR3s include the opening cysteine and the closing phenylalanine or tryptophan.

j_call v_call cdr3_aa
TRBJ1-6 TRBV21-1 CASSLRQVTVVFGYNSPLHF
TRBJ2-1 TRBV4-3 CATSGTGPYDEQFF
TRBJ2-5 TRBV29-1 CSVEIPGQYQETQYF
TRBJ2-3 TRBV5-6 CASSWDSSSPRTDTQYF
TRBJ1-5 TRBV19 CASHTTGSNQPQHF
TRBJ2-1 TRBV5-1 CASSLLRGEQFF
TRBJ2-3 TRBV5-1 CASSLTAGDSTDTQYF
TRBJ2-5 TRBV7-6 CASSLAWGRIETQYF
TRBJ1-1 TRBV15 CATSKTGGGDTEAFF
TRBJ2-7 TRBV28 CASSLQDRLYEQYF
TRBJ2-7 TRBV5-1 CASSFGREPYEQYF
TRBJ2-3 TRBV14 CASSLDREADTQYF